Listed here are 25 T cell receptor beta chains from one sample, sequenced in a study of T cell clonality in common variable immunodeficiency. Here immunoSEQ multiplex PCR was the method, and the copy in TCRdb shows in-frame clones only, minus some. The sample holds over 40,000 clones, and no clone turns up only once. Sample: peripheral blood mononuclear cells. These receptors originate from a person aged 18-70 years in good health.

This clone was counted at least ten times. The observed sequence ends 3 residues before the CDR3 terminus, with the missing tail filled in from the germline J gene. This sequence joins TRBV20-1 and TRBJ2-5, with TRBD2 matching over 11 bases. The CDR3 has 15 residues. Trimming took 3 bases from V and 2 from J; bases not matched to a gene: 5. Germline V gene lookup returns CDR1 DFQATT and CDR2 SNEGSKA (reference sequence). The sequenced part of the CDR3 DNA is TGCAGTGCTAGCCCTGTAGCGGGGGGGCAAGAGACC. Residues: CSASPVAGGQET. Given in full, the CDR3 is CSASPVAGGQETQYF.

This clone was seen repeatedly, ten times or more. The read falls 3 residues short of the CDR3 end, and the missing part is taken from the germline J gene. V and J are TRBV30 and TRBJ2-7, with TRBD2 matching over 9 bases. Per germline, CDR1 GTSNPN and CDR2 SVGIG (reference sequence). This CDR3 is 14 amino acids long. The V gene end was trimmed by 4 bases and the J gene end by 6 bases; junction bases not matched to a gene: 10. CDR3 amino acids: CAWTLGLAPGEQYF. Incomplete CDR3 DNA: TGTGCCTGGACCCTGGGACTAGCCCCGGGCGAG.

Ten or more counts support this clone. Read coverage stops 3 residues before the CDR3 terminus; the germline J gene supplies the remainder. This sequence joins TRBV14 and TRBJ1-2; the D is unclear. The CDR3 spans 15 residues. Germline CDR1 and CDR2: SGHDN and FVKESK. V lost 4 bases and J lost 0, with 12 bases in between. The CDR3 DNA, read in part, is TGTGCCAGCAGCCCTTCAGTAGCGGCTAACTATGGC. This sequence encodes CASSPSVAANYG. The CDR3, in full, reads CASSPSVAANYGYTF.

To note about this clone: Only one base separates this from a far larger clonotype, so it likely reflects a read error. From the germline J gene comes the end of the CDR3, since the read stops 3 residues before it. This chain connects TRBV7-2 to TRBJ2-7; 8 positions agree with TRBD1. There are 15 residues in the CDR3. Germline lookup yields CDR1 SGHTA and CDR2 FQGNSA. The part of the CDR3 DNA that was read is TGTGTCAGCAGCTCCACAGGGGGAAACTCCTACGAG. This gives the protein CVSSSTGGNSYE. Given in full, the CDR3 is CVSSSTGGNSYEQYF.

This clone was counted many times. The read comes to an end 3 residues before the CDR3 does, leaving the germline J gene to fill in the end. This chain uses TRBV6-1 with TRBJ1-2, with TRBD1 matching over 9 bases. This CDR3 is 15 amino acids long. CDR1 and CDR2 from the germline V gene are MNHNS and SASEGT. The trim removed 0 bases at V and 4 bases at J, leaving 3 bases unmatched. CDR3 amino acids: CASSEALTGGYGYTF. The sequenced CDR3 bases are TGTGCCAGCAGTGAAGCGTTGACAGGGGGCTATGGC.

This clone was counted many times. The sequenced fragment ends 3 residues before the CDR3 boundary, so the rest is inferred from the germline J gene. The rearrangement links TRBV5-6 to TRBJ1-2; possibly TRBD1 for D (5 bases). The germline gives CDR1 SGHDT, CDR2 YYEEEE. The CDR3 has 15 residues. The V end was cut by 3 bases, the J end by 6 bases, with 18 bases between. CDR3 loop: CASSYETEGKDGYTF. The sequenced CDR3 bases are TGTGCCAGCAGCTACGAGACAGAGGGTAAAGATGGC.

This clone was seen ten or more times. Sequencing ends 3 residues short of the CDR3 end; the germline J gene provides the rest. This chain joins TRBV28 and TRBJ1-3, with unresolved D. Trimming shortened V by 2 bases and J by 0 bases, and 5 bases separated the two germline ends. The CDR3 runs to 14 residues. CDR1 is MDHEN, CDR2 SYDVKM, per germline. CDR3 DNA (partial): TGTGCCAGCAGTTTAGGACTCTCTGGAAACACC. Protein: CASSLGLSGNT. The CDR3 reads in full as CASSLGLSGNTIYF. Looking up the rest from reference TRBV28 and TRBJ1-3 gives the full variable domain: DVKVTQSSRYLVKRTGEKVFLECVQDMDHENMFWYRQDPGLGLRLIYFSYDVKMKEKGDIPEGYSVSREKKERFSLILESASTNQTSMYLCASSLGLSGNTIYFGEGSWLTVV.

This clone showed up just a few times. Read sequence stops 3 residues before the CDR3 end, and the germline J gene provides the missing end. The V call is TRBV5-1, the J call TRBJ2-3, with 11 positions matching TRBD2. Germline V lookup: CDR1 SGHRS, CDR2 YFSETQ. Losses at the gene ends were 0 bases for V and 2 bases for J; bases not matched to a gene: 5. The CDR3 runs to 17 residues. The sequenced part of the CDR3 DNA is TGCGCCAGCAGCTTGGAGACTAGCGGGACCAACACAGATACG. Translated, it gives CASSLETSGTNTDT. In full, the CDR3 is CASSLETSGTNTDTQYF.

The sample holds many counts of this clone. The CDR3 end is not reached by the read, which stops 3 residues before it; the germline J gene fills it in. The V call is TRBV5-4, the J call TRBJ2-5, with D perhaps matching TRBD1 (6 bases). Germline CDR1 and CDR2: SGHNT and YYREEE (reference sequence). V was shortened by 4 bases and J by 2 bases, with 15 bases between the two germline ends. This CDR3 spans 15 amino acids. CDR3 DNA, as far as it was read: TGTGCCAGCAGCATCCCGGACAGAAGACAAGAGACC. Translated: CASSIPDRRQET. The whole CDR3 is CASSIPDRRQETQYF.

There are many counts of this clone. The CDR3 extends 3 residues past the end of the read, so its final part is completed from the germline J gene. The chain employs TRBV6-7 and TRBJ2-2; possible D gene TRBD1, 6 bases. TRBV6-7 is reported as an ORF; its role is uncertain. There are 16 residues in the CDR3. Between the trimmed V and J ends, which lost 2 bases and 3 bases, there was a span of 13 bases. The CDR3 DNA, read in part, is TGTGCCAGCAGTTACCCCGGACAGCCAGACACCGGGGAG. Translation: CASSYPGQPDTGE. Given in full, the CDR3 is CASSYPGQPDTGELFF.

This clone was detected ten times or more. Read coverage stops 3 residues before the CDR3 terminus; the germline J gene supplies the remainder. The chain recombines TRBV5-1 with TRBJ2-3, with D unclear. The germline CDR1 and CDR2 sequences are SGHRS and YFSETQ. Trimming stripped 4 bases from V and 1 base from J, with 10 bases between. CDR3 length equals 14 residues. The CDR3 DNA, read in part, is TGCGCCAGCAGCCCTGGGCAGCGCACAGATACG. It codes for CASSPGQRTDT. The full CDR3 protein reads CASSPGQRTDTQYF.

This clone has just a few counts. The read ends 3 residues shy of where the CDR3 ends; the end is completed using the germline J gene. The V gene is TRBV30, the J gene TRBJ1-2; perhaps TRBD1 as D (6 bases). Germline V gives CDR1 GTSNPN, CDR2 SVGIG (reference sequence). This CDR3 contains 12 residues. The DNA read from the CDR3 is TGTGCCGTCTCTTGGGGGCCCTACGAC. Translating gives CAVSWGPYD. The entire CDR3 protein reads CAVSWGPYDYTF. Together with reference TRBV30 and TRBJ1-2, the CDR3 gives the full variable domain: SQTIHQWPATLVQPVGSPLSLECTVEGTSNPNLYWYRQAAGRGLQLLFYSVGIGQISSEVPQNLSASRPQDRQFILSSKKLLLSDSGFYLCAVSWGPYDYTFGSGTRLTVV.

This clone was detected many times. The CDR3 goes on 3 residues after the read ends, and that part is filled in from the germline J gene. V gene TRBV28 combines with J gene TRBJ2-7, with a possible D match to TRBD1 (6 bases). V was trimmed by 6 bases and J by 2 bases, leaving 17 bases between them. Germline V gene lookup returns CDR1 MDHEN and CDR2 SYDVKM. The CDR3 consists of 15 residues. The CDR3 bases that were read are TGTGCCAGCAGCACCCGACAGGACCGAGCCTACGAG. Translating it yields CASSTRQDRAYE. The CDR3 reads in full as CASSTRQDRAYEQYF.

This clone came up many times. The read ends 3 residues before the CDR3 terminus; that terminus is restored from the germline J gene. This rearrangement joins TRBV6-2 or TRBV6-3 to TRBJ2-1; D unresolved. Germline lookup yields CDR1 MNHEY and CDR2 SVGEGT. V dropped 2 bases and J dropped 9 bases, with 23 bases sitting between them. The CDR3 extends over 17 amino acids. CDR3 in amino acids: CASSYAPGPTDFGEQFF. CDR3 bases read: TGTGCCAGCAGTTACGCTCCGGGTCCGACGGATTTCGGTGAG.

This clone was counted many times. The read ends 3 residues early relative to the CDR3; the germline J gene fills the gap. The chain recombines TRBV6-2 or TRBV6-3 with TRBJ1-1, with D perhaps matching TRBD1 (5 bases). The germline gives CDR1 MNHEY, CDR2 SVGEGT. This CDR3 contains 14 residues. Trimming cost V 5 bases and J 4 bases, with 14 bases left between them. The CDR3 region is CASSRQRTFTEAFF. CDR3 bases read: TGTGCCAGCAGTCGACAGAGAACATTCACTGAA.

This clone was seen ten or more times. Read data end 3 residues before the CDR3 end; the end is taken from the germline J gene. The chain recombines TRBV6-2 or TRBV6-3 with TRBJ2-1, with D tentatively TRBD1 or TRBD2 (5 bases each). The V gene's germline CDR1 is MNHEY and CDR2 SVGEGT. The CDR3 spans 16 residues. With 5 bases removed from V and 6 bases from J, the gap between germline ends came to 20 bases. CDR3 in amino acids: CASSPGRVRGVNEQFF. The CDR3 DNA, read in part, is TGTGCCAGCAGTCCGGGTCGGGTGAGGGGTGTCAATGAG.

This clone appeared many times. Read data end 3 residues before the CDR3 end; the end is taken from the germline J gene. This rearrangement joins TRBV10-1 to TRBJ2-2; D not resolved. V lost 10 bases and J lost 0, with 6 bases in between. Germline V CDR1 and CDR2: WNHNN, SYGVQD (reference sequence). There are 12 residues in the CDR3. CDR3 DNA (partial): TGCGCCACTCGGTCGAACACCGGGGAG. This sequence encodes CATRSNTGE. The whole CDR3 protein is CATRSNTGELFF.

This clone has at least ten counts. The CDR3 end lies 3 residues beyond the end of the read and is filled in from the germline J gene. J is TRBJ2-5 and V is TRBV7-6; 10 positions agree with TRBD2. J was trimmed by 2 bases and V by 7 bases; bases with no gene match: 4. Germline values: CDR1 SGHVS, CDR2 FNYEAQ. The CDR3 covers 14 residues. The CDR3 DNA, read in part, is TGTGCCAGCACGGATAGCGGGGGGCAAGAGACC. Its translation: CASTDSGGQET. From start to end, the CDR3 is CASTDSGGQETQYF. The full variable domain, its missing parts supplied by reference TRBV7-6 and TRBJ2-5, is GAGVSQSPRYKVTKRGQDVALRCDPISGHVSLYWYRQALGQGPEFLTYFNYEAQQDKSGLPNDRFSAERPEGSISTLTIQRTEQRDSAMYRCASTDSGGQETQYFGPGTRLLVL.

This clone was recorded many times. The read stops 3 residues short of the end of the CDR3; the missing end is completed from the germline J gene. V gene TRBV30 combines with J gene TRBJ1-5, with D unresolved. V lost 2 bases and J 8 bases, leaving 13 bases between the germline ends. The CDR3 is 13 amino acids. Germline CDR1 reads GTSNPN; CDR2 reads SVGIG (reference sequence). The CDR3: CAWSQGPREPQHF. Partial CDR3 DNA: TGTGCCTGGAGTCAAGGCCCTCGAGAGCCC.

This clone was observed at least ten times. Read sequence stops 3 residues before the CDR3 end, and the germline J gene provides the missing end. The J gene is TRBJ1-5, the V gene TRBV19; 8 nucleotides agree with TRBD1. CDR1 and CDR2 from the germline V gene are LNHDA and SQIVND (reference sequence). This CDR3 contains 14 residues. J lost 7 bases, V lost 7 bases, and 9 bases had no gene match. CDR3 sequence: CASNTGGRRQPQHF. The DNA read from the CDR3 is TGTGCCAGTAACACAGGGGGAAGACGCCAGCCC. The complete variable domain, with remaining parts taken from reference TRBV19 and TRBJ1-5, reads DGGITQSPKYLFRKEGQNVTLSCEQNLNHDAMYWYRQDPGQGLRLIYYSQIVNDFQKGDIAEGYSVSREKKESFPLTVTSAQKNPTAFYLCASNTGGRRQPQHFGDGTRLSIL.

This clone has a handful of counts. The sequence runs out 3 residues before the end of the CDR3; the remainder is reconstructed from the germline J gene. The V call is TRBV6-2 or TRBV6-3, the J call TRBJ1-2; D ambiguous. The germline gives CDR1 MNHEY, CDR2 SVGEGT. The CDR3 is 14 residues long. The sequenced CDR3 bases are TGTGCCAGCAGTAGCGGGATCCCCACAGATACC. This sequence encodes CASSSGIPTDT. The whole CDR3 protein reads CASSSGIPTDTYTF.

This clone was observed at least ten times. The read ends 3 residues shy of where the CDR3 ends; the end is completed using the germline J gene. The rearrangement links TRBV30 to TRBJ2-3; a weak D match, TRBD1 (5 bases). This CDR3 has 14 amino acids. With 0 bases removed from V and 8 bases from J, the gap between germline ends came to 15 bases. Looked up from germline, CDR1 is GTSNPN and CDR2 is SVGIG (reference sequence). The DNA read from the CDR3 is TGTGCCTGGAGTGTCTCCAAGACTCAGGGTACG. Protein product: CAWSVSKTQGT. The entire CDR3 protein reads CAWSVSKTQGTQYF.

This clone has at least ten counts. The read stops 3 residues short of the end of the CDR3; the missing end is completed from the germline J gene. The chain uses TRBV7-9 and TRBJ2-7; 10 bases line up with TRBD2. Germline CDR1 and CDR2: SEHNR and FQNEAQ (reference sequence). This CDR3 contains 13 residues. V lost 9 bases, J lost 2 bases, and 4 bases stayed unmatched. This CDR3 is CASQRGGTYEQYF. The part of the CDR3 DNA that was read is TGTGCCAGTCAGCGGGGGGGGACCTACGAG.

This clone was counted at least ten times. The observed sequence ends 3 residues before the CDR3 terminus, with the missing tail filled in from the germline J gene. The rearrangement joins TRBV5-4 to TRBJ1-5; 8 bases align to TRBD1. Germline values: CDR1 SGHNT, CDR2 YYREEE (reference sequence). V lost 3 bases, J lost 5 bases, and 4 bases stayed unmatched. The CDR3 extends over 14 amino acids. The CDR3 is CASSSQGADQPQHF. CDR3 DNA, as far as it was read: TGTGCCAGCAGCTCTCAGGGGGCAGATCAGCCC.

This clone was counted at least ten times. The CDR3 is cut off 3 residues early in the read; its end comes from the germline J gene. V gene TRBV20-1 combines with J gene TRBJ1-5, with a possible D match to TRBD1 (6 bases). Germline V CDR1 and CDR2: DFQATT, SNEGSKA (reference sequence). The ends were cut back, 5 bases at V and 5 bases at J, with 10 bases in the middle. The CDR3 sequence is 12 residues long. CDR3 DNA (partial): TGCAGTGCTCGGGCAGGGGATCAGCCC. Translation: CSARAGDQP. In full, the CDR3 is CSARAGDQPQHF.